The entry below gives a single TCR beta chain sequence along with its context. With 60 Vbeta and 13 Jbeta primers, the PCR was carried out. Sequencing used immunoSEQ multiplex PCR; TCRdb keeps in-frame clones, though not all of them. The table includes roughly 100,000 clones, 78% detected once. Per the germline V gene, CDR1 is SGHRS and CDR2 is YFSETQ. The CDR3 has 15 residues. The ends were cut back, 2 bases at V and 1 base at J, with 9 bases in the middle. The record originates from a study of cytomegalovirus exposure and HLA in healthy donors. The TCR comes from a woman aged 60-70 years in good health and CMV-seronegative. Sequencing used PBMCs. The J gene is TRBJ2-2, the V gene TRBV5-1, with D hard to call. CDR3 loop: CASSFDQMNTGELFF. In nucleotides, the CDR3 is TGCGCCAGCAGCTTTGATCAGATGAACACCGGGGAGCTGTTTTTT.